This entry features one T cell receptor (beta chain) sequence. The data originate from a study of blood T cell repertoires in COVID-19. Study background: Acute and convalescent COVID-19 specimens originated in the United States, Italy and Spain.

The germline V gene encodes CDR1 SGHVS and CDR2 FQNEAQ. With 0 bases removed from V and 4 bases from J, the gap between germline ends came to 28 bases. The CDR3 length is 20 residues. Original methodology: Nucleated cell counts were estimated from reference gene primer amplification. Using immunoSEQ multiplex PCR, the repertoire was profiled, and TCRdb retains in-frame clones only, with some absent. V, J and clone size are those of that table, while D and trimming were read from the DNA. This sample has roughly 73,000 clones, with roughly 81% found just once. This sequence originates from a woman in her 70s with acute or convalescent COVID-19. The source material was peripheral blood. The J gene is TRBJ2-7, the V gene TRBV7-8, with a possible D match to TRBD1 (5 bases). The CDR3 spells CASSLAVGWGSASLRYEQYF. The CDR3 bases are TGTGCCAGCAGCTTAGCGGTGGGTTGGGGCTCGGCATCCTTAAGATACGAGCAGTACTTC.